This T cell receptor beta chain emerged from a study of response to subunit inactivated influenza vaccine. Many counts were recorded for this clonotype. Its target is not known. Regarding the study as a whole: It was the authors' suggestion that each seasonal influenza vaccination recruits few new T cells.

The CDR3 covers 15 residues. Germline V lookup: CDR1 LNHNV, CDR2 YYDKDF (reference sequence). Trimming pared 3 bases from V and 1 base from J, leaving 10 bases between. In TCRdb, the RT-PCR reads were re-called with MiXCR into one record per CDR3 protein. The table lists about 160,000 distinct CDR3 sequences, under 13% of them singletons, with around an eighth in the top ten. The gene calls are TRBV15 and TRBJ1-5; D may be TRBD1 (6 bases). The clonotype originates from a man over 45 who received an inactivated influenza vaccine. The sample consisted of non-naive T cells sorted from PBMCs, taken 45 days after vaccination. The DNA for the CDR3 is TGTGCCACCAGCAGGGATGGACAGAGCAATCAGCCCCAGCATTTT. The encoded protein is CATSRDGQSNQPQHF.